Listed here are 31 T cell receptor beta chains from one sample, sequenced in a study of glioma-infiltrating T cells after dendritic cell vaccination. Time point: after dendritic cell vaccination, including at tumor progression/relapse. Only in-frame clones appear in the TCRdb table, and some are missing; sequencing was by immunoSEQ multiplex PCR. The sample consists of about 24,000 clones, roughly 91% of them appearing once. The sample in question was blood, obtained after dendritic cell vaccination. These receptors were collected from a human donor with glioblastoma.

The J gene is TRBJ1-4, the V gene TRBV6-5, with 7 positions matching TRBD1. Per the germline V gene, CDR1 is MNHEY and CDR2 is SVGAGI. The CDR3 runs 15 residues. V was clipped by 2 bases and J by 4 bases; unmatched bases: 4. The CDR3 protein is CASSYRGQFNEKLFF. The CDR3 DNA sequence: TGTGCCAGCAGTTACAGGGGACAGTTTAATGAAAAACTGTTTTTT.

The chain links TRBV30 to TRBJ1-2; D ambiguous. Looked up from germline, CDR1 is GTSNPN and CDR2 is SVGIG (reference sequence). The CDR3 spans 13 residues. V was pared by 0 bases and J by 8 bases, with 13 bases between. The CDR3 is CAWSVLSGRGYTF. CDR3 in DNA: TGTGCCTGGAGTGTACTAAGTGGGAGAGGCTACACCTTC.

This chain links TRBV4-2 with TRBJ2-2, with D perhaps matching TRBD1 (5 bases). Germline CDR1 LGHNA, CDR2 YNFKEQ. The CDR3 is 16 residues long. V was pared by 4 bases and J by 4 bases, with 16 bases between. CDR3 protein: CASSRNGDSFTGELFF. The CDR3 bases are TGTGCCAGCAGCCGCAATGGAGACAGTTTCACCGGGGAGCTGTTTTTT.

The chain employs TRBV7-8 and TRBJ2-3; 9 bases agree with TRBD2. V lost 0 bases, J lost 2 bases, and 9 bases stayed unmatched. Germline loops: CDR1 SGHVS, CDR2 FQNEAQ. The CDR3 has 18 amino acids. The CDR3 nucleotides read TGTGCCAGCAGCTTAGCGCTAGCGGGGACCGTCTACACAGATACGCAGTATTTT. Protein product: CASSLALAGTVYTDTQYF. Drawing the rest from reference TRBV7-8 and TRBJ2-3, the complete variable domain is GAGVSQSPRYKVAKRGQDVALRCDPISGHVSLFWYQQALGQGPEFLTYFQNEAQLDKSGLPSDRFFAERPEGSVSTLKIQRTQQEDSAVYLCASSLALAGTVYTDTQYFGPGTRLTVL.

The chain recombines TRBV5-1 with TRBJ2-7, with TRBD2 identical over 11 bases. The CDR3 covers 15 residues. The J segment lost 5 bases and the V segment lost 0 bases, leaving 4 bases of the junction unmatched. CDR1 is SGHRS and CDR2 is YFSETQ in the germline V gene. CDR3: CASSLVLAGGDEQYF. DNA of the CDR3: TGCGCCAGCAGCTTGGTCCTAGCGGGGGGAGACGAGCAGTACTTC. Filled out from reference TRBV5-1 and TRBJ2-7, the complete variable domain reads KAGVTQTPRYLIKTRGQQVTLSCSPISGHRSVSWYQQTPGQGLQFLFEYFSETQRNKGNFPGRFSGRQFSNSRSEMNVSTLELGDSALYLCASSLVLAGGDEQYFGPGTRLTVT.

The count of this clone is one. The V call is TRBV7-9, the J call TRBJ1-3, with 8 bases lining up with TRBD1. The CDR3 is 16 amino acids. CDR1 SEHNR and CDR2 FQNEAQ come from the germline V gene (reference sequence). Trimming at V came to 5 bases and at J to 4 bases, leaving 10 bases not matched to a gene. In DNA, the CDR3 is TGTGCCAGCAGCGAGAAACAGGGGGATAGGGGAAACACCATATATTTT. As protein: CASSEKQGDRGNTIYF.

The chain carries TRBV6-1 and TRBJ1-2; 7 nucleotides line up with TRBD1. CDR1 is MNHNS and CDR2 is SASEGT in the germline V gene. J gave up 1 base and V 2 bases, and 10 bases lay outside the gene matches. The CDR3 covers 17 residues. CDR3 coding DNA: TGTGCCAGCAGTGAAACAGGGACAGAAGGACGTAACTATGGCTACACCTTC. Translated, it gives CASSETGTEGRNYGYTF.

This clone was detected only once. The chain is built from TRBV11-1 and TRBJ1-6; D is unresolved. V gave up 2 bases and J gave up 4 bases, with 6 bases separating them. Germline CDR1 is SGHAT and CDR2 is FQDESV (reference sequence). This CDR3 has 14 residues. CDR3 in amino acids: CASSLQDYNSPLHF. The CDR3 DNA reads as TGTGCCAGCAGCTTACAGGATTATAATTCACCCCTCCACTTT. The full variable domain, with the rest looked up from reference TRBV11-1 and TRBJ1-6, is EAEVAQSPRYKITEKSQAVAFWCDPISGHATLYWYRQILGQGPELLVQFQDESVVDDSQLPKDRFSAERLKGVDSTLKIQPAELGDSAMYLCASSLQDYNSPLHFGNGTRLTVT.

The table lists this clone with a count of one. Here the CDR3 reads CASSFPGTSGVSSYNEQFF. The CDR3 bases are TGTGCCAGCAGCTTTCCCGGGACTAGCGGGGTTAGCTCCTACAATGAGCAGTTCTTC. J is TRBJ2-1 and V is TRBV5-4; 13 nucleotides agree with TRBD2. J lost 0 bases, V lost 2 bases, and 8 bases had no gene match. The CDR3 contains 19 residues. Germline V gene sequence: CDR1 SGHNT, CDR2 YYREEE (reference sequence).

The chain joins TRBV19 to TRBJ1-2; possibly TRBD1 for D (6 bases). The V and J ends lost 7 bases and 4 bases respectively, with 25 bases between them. Germline assignment: CDR1 LNHDA and CDR2 SQIVND (reference sequence). The CDR3 is made up of 17 amino acids. The DNA of the CDR3 is TGTGCCAGTATTTCTCACCCCAGCGGGGGCCCCCCCTATGGCTACACCTTC. Translating gives CASISHPSGGPPYGYTF.

The V call is TRBV4-1, the J call TRBJ2-5, with D maybe TRBD2 (6 bases). TRBJ2-7 matches the DNA end more closely, so the J call is doubtful. From germline, CDR1 is MGHRA and CDR2 YSYEKL. CDR3 length equals 17 residues. This chain's CDR3 is CASSQDSLGLGTYEQYF. The CDR3 DNA is TGCGCCAGCAGCCAAGATAGTCTGGGACTGGGCACCTACGAGCAGTACTTC.

V usage is TRBV6-5 and J usage is TRBJ1-2, with 8 bases fitting TRBD1. This CDR3 comprises 14 residues. CDR1 and CDR2 (germline): MNHEY, SVGAGI. The V gene end was trimmed by 2 bases and the J gene end by 4 bases; junction bases not matched to a gene: 3. CDR3 sequence: CASSYGTGPYGYTF. CDR3 nucleotides: TGTGCCAGCAGTTACGGGACAGGCCCCTATGGCTACACCTTC.

The chain combines TRBV18 with TRBJ2-7; 9 bases are shared with TRBD1. The length of the CDR3 is 14 residues. Germline trimming cut 3 bases from V and 3 bases from J; bases unmatched to any gene: 3. Germline values: CDR1 KGHSH, CDR2 LQKENI. Here the CDR3 reads CASSPRQGVYEQYF. CDR3 DNA sequence: TGTGCCAGCTCACCTAGACAGGGGGTCTACGAGCAGTACTTC.

This chain uses TRBV6-5 with TRBJ1-2; 9 nucleotides align to TRBD1. From germline, CDR1 is MNHEY and CDR2 SVGAGI. V trimming: 6 bases; J trimming: 4 bases; junction bases outside the gene matches: 6. The CDR3 runs to 14 residues. CDR3 DNA sequence: TGTGCCAGCAGAGACAGGGGGGCCCTCTATGGCTACACCTTC. This translates into CASRDRGALYGYTF.

This clone was seen only a few times. This chain joins TRBV19 and TRBJ2-1; 8 bases line up with TRBD1. CDR3 size: 15 residues. The V and J ends lost 3 bases and 3 bases, in that order; junction bases with no gene match: 4. Germline loops: CDR1 LNHDA, CDR2 SQIVND (reference sequence). DNA for the CDR3: TGTGCCAGTAGTATGGGGACAGGAATCTACAATGAGCAGTTCTTC. Its translation: CASSMGTGIYNEQFF. The entire variable domain, with the rest obtained from reference TRBV19 and TRBJ2-1, is as follows: DGGITQSPKYLFRKEGQNVTLSCEQNLNHDAMYWYRQDPGQGLRLIYYSQIVNDFQKGDIAEGYSVSREKKESFPLTVTSAQKNPTAFYLCASSMGTGIYNEQFFGPGTRLTVL.

CDR3 coding DNA: TGTGCCAGCAGCGTCTACAGGGAAGAGACCCAGTACTTC. The encoded protein is CASSVYREETQYF. This chain connects TRBV7-2 to TRBJ2-5; tentative D call: TRBD1 (6 bases). The germline V and J ends were trimmed by 5 bases and 3 bases, with 10 bases remaining between them. Germline CDR1 is SGHTA and CDR2 is FQGNSA. The CDR3 contains 13 residues.

This clone came up once. V is TRBV9 and J is TRBJ1-2, with 7 bases identical to TRBD1. CDR3 length: 16 amino acids. CDR1 and CDR2 from the germline V gene are SGDLS and YYNGEE. The V and J ends lost 4 bases and 5 bases, in that order; junction bases with no gene match: 14. Written as DNA, the CDR3 is TGTGCCAGCAGCCCCACCGGACAGGCCTCCTGGTATGGCTACACCTTC. Its translation is CASSPTGQASWYGYTF.

J is TRBJ2-2 and V is TRBV7-2; TRBD2 matches 8 bases. V shed 5 bases, J shed 5 bases, and the junction held 10 bases outside the gene matches. CDR1 is SGHTA, CDR2 FQGNSA, per germline. The CDR3 extends over 16 amino acids. The CDR3 sequence: CASSLSTSGKTGELFF. CDR3 sequence (DNA): TGTGCCAGCAGCCTCAGTACTAGCGGTAAAACCGGGGAGCTGTTTTTT.

The chain recombines TRBV6-5 with TRBJ2-3, with D unclear. The length of the CDR3 is 11 residues. V lost 10 bases, J lost 5 bases, and 10 bases lay in between. The germline V gene has CDR1 MNHEY and CDR2 SVGAGI. The CDR3 DNA sequence: TGTGCCACCTATCTTGGAGATACGCAGTATTTT. The encoded protein is CATYLGDTQYF.

The J gene is TRBJ1-2, the V gene TRBV21-1. TRBV21-1 is a recognized pseudogene. The CDR3 spans 17 residues. Here the CDR3 reads CASSKDARLRGIYGYTF. Written as DNA, the CDR3 is TGTGCCAGCAGCAAAGACGCCAGACTTCGGGGAATCTATGGCTACACCTTC.

The rearrangement uses TRBV7-9 and TRBJ1-2, with no clear D. Germline V gene sequence: CDR1 SEHNR, CDR2 FQNEAQ (reference sequence). Trimming removed 5 bases from V and 6 bases from J, with 13 bases in between. The CDR3 runs 13 residues. DNA for the CDR3: TGTGCCAGCAGCCCCACCCCACAGCATGGCTACACCTTC. Its protein product is CASSPTPQHGYTF.

The chain couples TRBV5-1 to TRBJ1-2; D not resolved. Germline V lookup: CDR1 SGHRS, CDR2 YFSETQ. V lost 2 bases, J lost 3 bases, and 14 bases lay in between. This CDR3 is built from 15 residues. CDR3 sequence reads: CASSFTGPDYYGYTF. As DNA, the CDR3 is TGCGCCAGCAGCTTTACGGGTCCAGACTACTATGGCTACACCTTC. Based on the CDR3 plus reference TRBV5-1 and TRBJ1-2, the full variable domain is KAGVTQTPRYLIKTRGQQVTLSCSPISGHRSVSWYQQTPGQGLQFLFEYFSETQRNKGNFPGRFSGRQFSNSRSEMNVSTLELGDSALYLCASSFTGPDYYGYTFGSGTRLTVV.

This chain joins TRBV5-1 and TRBJ2-5; 8 bases align to TRBD2. The length of the CDR3 is 14 residues. With 5 bases clipped from V and 5 bases from J, the junction kept 8 bases outside the gene matches. Germline V gene data show CDR1 as SGHRS and CDR2 as YFSETQ. CDR3 in DNA: TGCGCCAGCAGAAGAAATAGCGGGGCGGAGACCCAGTACTTC. This codes for CASRRNSGAETQYF. The full variable domain, rest sourced from reference TRBV5-1 and TRBJ2-5, is KAGVTQTPRYLIKTRGQQVTLSCSPISGHRSVSWYQQTPGQGLQFLFEYFSETQRNKGNFPGRFSGRQFSNSRSEMNVSTLELGDSALYLCASRRNSGAETQYFGPGTRLLVL.

The V call is TRBV11-2, the J call TRBJ2-1; 12 bases line up with TRBD2. J lost 10 bases, V lost 3 bases, and 7 bases had no gene match. Germline assignment: CDR1 SGHAT and CDR2 FQNNGV. The CDR3 is 15 amino acids. CDR3 nucleotide sequence: TGTGCCAGCAGCTTCATTACTAGCGGGGGGAGGGAGCAGTTCTTC. Its translation is CASSFITSGGREQFF.

The chain links TRBV7-6 to TRBJ1-6; no reliable D call. Trimming stripped 4 bases from V and 7 bases from J, with 8 bases between. The CDR3 loop spans 13 amino acids. Germline values: CDR1 SGHVS, CDR2 FNYEAQ. This CDR3 reads CASSSERNSPLHF. Here the CDR3 DNA reads TGTGCCAGCAGCTCGGAGCGCAATTCACCCCTCCACTTT.

Points on this clone: A read error is likely, as this CDR3 ends without the conserved phenylalanine or tryptophan. Because the CDR3's place on the DNA is in doubt, the DNA is left out and the CDR3 is given as listed by TCRdb. The rearrangement uses TRBV20-1 and TRBJ1-1. Germline assignment: CDR1 DFQATT and CDR2 SNEGSKA (reference sequence). The CDR3 numbers 9 amino acids, ends counted. The CDR3 sequence: CSASPPLSL.

The chain carries TRBV29-1 and TRBJ2-5; TRBD2 matches at 8 bases. The CDR3 is 11 residues long. The germline CDR1 and CDR2 sequences are SQVTM and ANQGSEA. V gave up 8 bases and J gave up 5 bases; unmatched junction bases: 4. For the CDR3, the DNA is TGCAGCACGACGGGGGGGGAGACCCAGTACTTC. It specifies CSTTGGETQYF.

The J gene is TRBJ2-5, the V gene TRBV23-1; no firm D call. TRBV23-1 is an open reading frame, and its role is uncertain. The CDR3 is 13 amino acids. Trimming removed 0 bases from V and 11 bases from J, with 13 bases in between. CDR3 in DNA: TGCGCCAGCAGTCAATCCCATCGAGAGGAGCAGTACTTC. It specifies CASSQSHREEQYF.

The chain has TRBV19 and TRBJ2-2, with D uncertain. The ends were cut back, 4 bases at V and 9 bases at J, with 15 bases in the middle. The germline CDR1 and CDR2 sequences are LNHDA and SQIVND (reference sequence). The CDR3 is 14 amino acids. The CDR3 protein is CASSTGRVPRELFF. As DNA, the CDR3 is TGTGCCAGTAGTACCGGCCGGGTCCCCCGGGAGCTGTTTTTT.

The rearrangement uses TRBV4-1 and TRBJ1-5, with D maybe TRBD1 (5 bases). The CDR3 has 15 residues. V lost 0 bases, J lost 3 bases, and 9 bases lay in between. The germline V gene encodes CDR1 MGHRA and CDR2 YSYEKL. The CDR3 DNA reads as TGCGCCAGCAGCCAAGAGGGGCAGTTCAATCAGCCCCAGCATTTT. Residues: CASSQEGQFNQPQHF.

The chain combines TRBV9 with TRBJ1-3; D unclear. V lost 3 bases and J lost 0, with 13 bases in between. The CDR3 is 16 residues long. Germline values: CDR1 SGDLS, CDR2 YYNGEE. The CDR3 nucleotides read TGTGCCAGCAGCGAAGGCGCTTCTAGCTCTGGAAACACCATATATTTT. It encodes CASSEGASSSGNTIYF.